Listed here are 14 T cell receptor beta chains from one sample, sequenced in a study of CD8 T cells in Susac syndrome. Reverse transcription of about 0.45 to 1 ug RNA was performed with random hexamers. TCRdb itself ran the immunoSEQ multiplex PCR reads through MiXCR, one entry per CDR3 protein. Among around 71,000 distinct CDR3 sequences listed, roughly 93% were seen once. The sample consisted of CD4+ T cells from PBMCs. Receptors originate from a human donor with Susac syndrome.

The chain is built from TRBV28 and TRBJ1-6; 7 bases map to TRBD1. Germline trimming cut 4 bases from V and 10 bases from J; bases unmatched to any gene: 4. Germline loops: CDR1 MDHEN, CDR2 SYDVKM. This CDR3 is 13 amino acids long. CDR3 residues: CASSSDRASPLHF. The CDR3 coding sequence is TGTGCCAGCAGTTCCGACAGGGCATCACCCCTCCACTTT.

This clonotype appeared a few times. The chain joins TRBV11-2 to TRBJ2-3; TRBD1 matches at 7 bases. The CDR3 has 16 residues. The V gene's germline CDR1 is SGHAT and CDR2 FQNNGV. With 3 bases clipped from V and 4 bases from J, the junction kept 10 bases outside the gene matches. CDR3 in amino acids: CASSLPGTDQPDTQYF. CDR3 DNA: TGTGCCAGCAGCTTGCCCGGGACAGACCAACCAGATACGCAGTATTTT.

V is TRBV28 and J is TRBJ2-1; 7 positions agree with TRBD2. J was trimmed by 9 bases and V by 7 bases; bases with no gene match: 9. The CDR3 contains 13 residues. Germline V gene data show CDR1 as MDHEN and CDR2 as SYDVKM. CDR3 DNA sequence: TGTGCCAGCATCCTCACGGGGGGTCTTGAGCAGTTCTTC. Its translation is CASILTGGLEQFF.

V gene TRBV2 combines with J gene TRBJ2-5; 10 bases fit TRBD2. The CDR3 extends over 17 amino acids. V shed 2 bases and J 1 base; nucleotides not matched to a gene: 7. CDR1 and CDR2 from the germline V gene are SNHLY and FYNNEI. CDR3 loop: CASSERASGGLQETQYF. The CDR3 DNA follows: TGTGCCAGCAGTGAAAGGGCTAGCGGGGGTCTCCAAGAGACCCAGTACTTC.

V and J are TRBV11-3 and TRBJ2-3; D is ambiguous. Germline CDR1 reads SGHNT; CDR2 reads YENEEA. V lost 3 bases and J 1 base, leaving 11 bases between the germline ends. The CDR3 sequence is 15 residues long. The CDR3 DNA sequence: TGTGCCAGCAGCTTCGGAGATTGGGGCACAGATACGCAGTATTTT. Protein sequence: CASSFGDWGTDTQYF.

The rearrangement links TRBV18 to TRBJ1-4; D ambiguous. The CDR3 totals 16 residues. The germline gives CDR1 KGHSH, CDR2 LQKENI. The V gene lost 2 bases and the J gene lost 8 bases, with 18 bases spanning the gap. This CDR3 reads CASSPATAGKEEKLFF. The CDR3 bases are TGTGCCAGCTCACCAGCCACCGCGGGGAAAGAAGAAAAACTGTTTTTT.

This chain connects TRBV4-1 to TRBJ1-2; D is unclear. Germline CDR1 MGHRA, CDR2 YSYEKL. V lost 1 base and J lost 4, with 16 bases in between. This CDR3 has 16 amino acids. DNA for the CDR3: TGCGCCAGCAGCCAAGTTTTAGGGAGGAGATTCTATGGCTACACCTTC. Amino acids: CASSQVLGRRFYGYTF.

The V call is TRBV2, the J call TRBJ2-7; 8 bases agree with TRBD1. From germline, CDR1 is SNHLY and CDR2 FYNNEI. The V and J ends lost 6 bases and 2 bases, in that order; junction bases with no gene match: 9. The CDR3 sequence is 15 residues long. The CDR3 protein is CASRGGPGQAYEQYF. The CDR3 DNA is TGTGCCAGCAGGGGGGGACCGGGACAGGCCTACGAGCAGTACTTC.

The V gene is TRBV7-8, the J gene TRBJ2-3; 8 bases map to TRBD2. Losses at the gene ends were 7 bases for V and 2 bases for J; bases not matched to a gene: 14. The germline V gene has CDR1 SGHVS and CDR2 FQNEAQ. This CDR3 has 17 amino acids. For the CDR3, the DNA is TGTGCCAGCATACCCCTTTGGCGGGGGGATCTCACAGATACGCAGTATTTT. Translated: CASIPLWRGDLTDTQYF. The whole variable domain, remainder taken from reference TRBV7-8 and TRBJ2-3, is GAGVSQSPRYKVAKRGQDVALRCDPISGHVSLFWYQQALGQGPEFLTYFQNEAQLDKSGLPSDRFFAERPEGSVSTLKIQRTQQEDSAVYLCASIPLWRGDLTDTQYFGPGTRLTVL.

This chain connects TRBV18 to TRBJ1-5; D is perhaps TRBD1 (6 bases). The ends were cut back, 6 bases at V and 3 bases at J, with 9 bases in the middle. The CDR3 spans 13 residues. Germline V gene sequence: CDR1 KGHSH, CDR2 LQKENI. CDR3 nucleotides: TGTGCCAGCTCCGGGACACTCAATCAGCCCCAGCATTTT. This sequence encodes CASSGTLNQPQHF.

This chain uses TRBV11-2 with TRBJ1-1; D perhaps matches TRBD1 (5 bases). The CDR3 runs 13 residues. The germline gives CDR1 SGHAT, CDR2 FQNNGV. Trimming stripped 8 bases from V and 12 bases from J, with 22 bases between. CDR3 in DNA: TGTGCCAGCGGCCCAACGGGACCGGGGACTACTTTCTTT. It codes for CASGPTGPGTTFF.

The chain joins TRBV2 to TRBJ1-4; D ambiguous. Deletions cut 7 bases from V and 0 bases from J, with 18 bases between. This CDR3 has 17 residues. From germline, CDR1 is SNHLY and CDR2 FYNNEI. Here the CDR3 reads CASTISSTAATNEKLFF. Here the CDR3 DNA reads TGTGCCAGCACCATATCTAGTACGGCAGCAACTAATGAAAAACTGTTTTTT.

This sequence joins TRBV7-3 and TRBJ2-7; D gene ambiguous. CDR3 length equals 13 residues. Between the trimmed V and J ends, which lost 5 bases and 1 base, there was a span of 9 bases. In germline, CDR1 is SGHTA, CDR2 FQGTGA. The CDR3 here is CASSLGKSYEQYF. CDR3 bases: TGTGCCAGCAGCCTGGGGAAATCCTACGAGCAGTACTTC.

The rearrangement joins TRBV3-1 to TRBJ1-1; D gene ambiguous. CDR3 length: 14 residues. Trimming pared 4 bases from V and 4 bases from J, leaving 13 bases between. Germline CDR1 reads LGHDT; CDR2 reads YNNKEL (reference sequence). The CDR3 sequence: CASSPLTGFTEAFF. CDR3 nucleotides: TGTGCCAGCAGCCCTTTAACGGGGTTCACTGAAGCTTTCTTT.